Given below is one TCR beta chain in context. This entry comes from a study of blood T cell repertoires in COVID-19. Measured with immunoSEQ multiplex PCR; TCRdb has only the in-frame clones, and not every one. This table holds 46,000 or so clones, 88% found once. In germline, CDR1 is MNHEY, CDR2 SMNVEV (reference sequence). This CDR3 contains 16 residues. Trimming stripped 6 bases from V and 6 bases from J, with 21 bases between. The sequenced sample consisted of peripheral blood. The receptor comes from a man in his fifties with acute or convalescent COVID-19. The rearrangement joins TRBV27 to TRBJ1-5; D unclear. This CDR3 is CASSTKILVGGQPQHF. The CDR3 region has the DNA TGTGCCAGCAGCACCAAGATTTTGGTCGGAGGTCAGCCCCAGCATTTT.